This TCR beta chain was documented in a study of blood T cell repertoires in COVID-19. Study summary: Both acute and convalescent COVID-19 samples were obtained from the United States, Italy and Spain. PBMCs, B-cell-depleted T cells, or T cells were the source of the cDNA or gDNA that made up the material.

The germline gives CDR1 SGHTS, CDR2 YDEGEE. V dropped 6 bases and J dropped 3; count of bases not matched to a gene: 14. This CDR3 has 16 amino acids. Authors' methods: Amplified reference gene primers provided the basis for estimating nucleated cell counts. Repertoires were generated with immunoSEQ multiplex PCR, while TCRdb's copy carries only in-frame clones and drops some. The D gene and trimming were derived from the DNA, and the V and J assignments and clone size from that table. The table includes about 170,000 clones, about 90% detected once. Seattle participants joined during active infection and were tracked over time.

Sequenced material: peripheral blood. This sequence joins TRBV5-8 and TRBJ1-2, with 7 bases matching TRBD1. The sequence came from a woman aged 60 to 75 with COVID-19, enrolled during active disease. The CDR3 coding sequence is TGTGCCAGCACAAAATATCGACAGGGAAGAGACTATGGCTACACCTTC. It codes for CASTKYRQGRDYGYTF. The full variable domain, in which reference TRBV5-8 and TRBJ1-2 provide the parts outside the CDR3, is EAGVTQSPTHLIKTRGQQATLRCSPISGHTSVYWYQQALGLGLQFLLWYDEGEERNRGNFPPRFSGRQFPNYSSELNVNALELEDSALYLCASTKYRQGRDYGYTFGSGTRLTVV.